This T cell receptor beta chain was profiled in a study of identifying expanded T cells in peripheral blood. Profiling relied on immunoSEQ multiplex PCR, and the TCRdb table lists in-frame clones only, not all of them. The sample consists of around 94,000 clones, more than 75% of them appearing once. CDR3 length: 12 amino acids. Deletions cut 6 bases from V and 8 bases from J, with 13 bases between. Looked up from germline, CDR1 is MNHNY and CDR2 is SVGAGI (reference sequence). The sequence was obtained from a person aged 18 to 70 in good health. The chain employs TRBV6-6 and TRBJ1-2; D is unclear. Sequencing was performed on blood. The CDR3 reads CASRREGWGYTF. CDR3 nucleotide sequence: TGTGCCAGCAGGCGGGAAGGGTGGGGCTACACCTTC.